These 9 T cell receptor beta chains share one sample of origin, sequenced in a study of shared clonotypes between healthy human individuals. TCRdb's copy holds only in-frame clones and misses some; the assay was immunoSEQ multiplex PCR. Of millions of clones detected, approximately 95% appear once; the ten largest clones hold 0.13%. Sequenced input: naive CD4+ T cells sorted from blood. Subset meaning: CD45RA+ positively selected. These receptor sequences come from a man between 18 and 29 years old in good health.

The chain is built from TRBV2 and TRBJ2-7; TRBD1 matches 9 bases. Trimming removed 7 bases from V and 5 bases from J; junction bases left unmatched: 6. This CDR3 spans 13 amino acids. In germline, CDR1 is SNHLY, CDR2 FYNNEI. CDR3 nucleotides: TGTGCCAGCACCGGGACAGGGTACAACGAGCAGTACTTC. Its translation: CASTGTGYNEQYF.

V is TRBV6-1 and J is TRBJ1-6; TRBD1 might be the D (5 bases). V lost 6 bases and J 8 bases, leaving 17 bases between the germline ends. CDR3 length: 15 residues. Germline CDR1 reads MNHNS; CDR2 reads SASEGT. CDR3 loop: CASSPGGEVYSPLHF. CDR3 coding DNA: TGTGCCAGCAGCCCTGGGGGGGAGGTATATTCACCCCTCCACTTT.

This chain joins TRBV18 and TRBJ1-4; 8 positions agree with TRBD1. Germline V lookup: CDR1 KGHSH, CDR2 LQKENI. V shed 5 bases and J 7 bases; nucleotides not matched to a gene: 12. The CDR3 is 16 residues long. The CDR3 is CASSKGQGTPSEKLFF. The CDR3 coding sequence is TGTGCCAGCTCAAAAGGACAGGGAACCCCTAGTGAAAAACTGTTTTTT.

The chain recombines TRBV2 with TRBJ1-2; no clear D. Trimming took off 6 bases at V and 3 bases at J, with 8 bases between the two ends. The CDR3 extends over 12 amino acids. Germline assignment: CDR1 SNHLY and CDR2 FYNNEI. In DNA form, the CDR3 reads TGTGCCAGCAGGGGGATCGACTATGGCTACACCTTC. It translates to CASRGIDYGYTF.

The chain carries TRBV28 and TRBJ1-2, with 8 bases aligning to TRBD1. Germline assignment: CDR1 MDHEN and CDR2 SYDVKM. The CDR3 totals 15 residues. J lost 4 bases, V lost 3 bases, and 7 bases had no gene match. In nucleotides, the CDR3 is TGTGCCAGCAGTTTGGGGAGGACAGGGAGCTATGGCTACACCTTC. Residues: CASSLGRTGSYGYTF.

The chain joins TRBV27 to TRBJ2-1, with D possibly called TRBD1 or TRBD2 (5 bases each). CDR1 MNHEY and CDR2 SMNVEV come from the germline V gene (reference sequence). This CDR3 spans 16 amino acids. The ends were cut back, 5 bases at V and 2 bases at J, with 16 bases in the middle. In DNA form, the CDR3 reads TGTGCCAGCAGTCGCTCCGGGACGGAGACCTACAATGAGCAGTTCTTC. Its translation: CASSRSGTETYNEQFF.

A remark on this clone: The identical CDR3 is also encoded by other nucleotide sequences in the sample. The V and J genes are TRBV5-1 and TRBJ2-2; 7 bases are a match to TRBD1. The CDR3 extends over 14 amino acids. Germline V gene data show CDR1 as SGHRS and CDR2 as YFSETQ. The trim removed 0 bases at V and 6 bases at J, leaving 2 bases unmatched. The CDR3 here is CASSLGQGAGELFF. CDR3 sequence (DNA): TGCGCCAGCAGCTTGGGACAGGGCGCCGGGGAGCTGTTTTTT. Together with reference TRBV5-1 and TRBJ2-2, the CDR3 gives the full variable domain: KAGVTQTPRYLIKTRGQQVTLSCSPISGHRSVSWYQQTPGQGLQFLFEYFSETQRNKGNFPGRFSGRQFSNSRSEMNVSTLELGDSALYLCASSLGQGAGELFFGEGSRLTVL.

The chain carries TRBV6-5 and TRBJ2-7; TRBD2 might be the D (7 bases). V was shortened by 2 bases and J by 3 bases, with 17 bases between the two germline ends. This CDR3 contains 16 residues. The V gene's germline CDR1 is MNHEY and CDR2 SVGAGI. CDR3 nucleotides: TGTGCCAGCAGTTACGCTGGGAGGGGGGCCCTCTACGAGCAGTACTTC. Its translation: CASSYAGRGALYEQYF.

In its sample, this clone was seen once. This chain joins TRBV6-1 and TRBJ2-7; 10 positions agree with TRBD1. This CDR3 has 15 residues. The germline gives CDR1 MNHNS, CDR2 SASEGT. The J segment lost 6 bases and the V segment lost 5 bases, leaving 10 bases of the junction unmatched. The CDR3, as DNA: TGTGCCAGCAGTAACCAACCGGGACAGGGGAGCGAGCAGTACTTC. It yields the protein CASSNQPGQGSEQYF.